This T cell receptor (beta chain) originates from a study of blood T cells in healthy people across ages. Study information: Template switching captured about one barcoded beta molecule per two T cells.

This clonotype was seen only once. Its target is unknown. A much larger clone lies one base from this, so it may be a read error. Next came a second PCR, run for about 7 to 12 cycles, which used a sample-barcoded 5' primer along with a J-beta primer mix. TCRdb recomputed calls from the 5' RACE reads with MiXCR, one row per CDR3 protein. The table includes roughly 2 million distinct CDR3 sequences, 49% detected once. Regarding the study as a whole: Researchers report that TCR beta diversity correlated strongly with naive T cell percentage. Age brought a roughly linear fall in TCR beta diversity measured per million T cells. Fewer expanded clones and more diversity marked long-lived versus aged donors.

There are 14 residues in the CDR3. V shed 5 bases and J shed 4 bases, with 9 bases lying between them. Germline CDR1 and CDR2: MNHEY and SMNVEV (reference sequence). The sequencing input was blood. The rearrangement links TRBV27 to TRBJ2-6; the D is unclear. The sequence derives from a woman between 40 and 55 years old in good health. CDR3 residues: CASSVARGANVLTF. The CDR3 DNA sequence: TGTGCCAGCAGTGTTGCGCGGGGGGCCAACGTCCTGACTTTC.